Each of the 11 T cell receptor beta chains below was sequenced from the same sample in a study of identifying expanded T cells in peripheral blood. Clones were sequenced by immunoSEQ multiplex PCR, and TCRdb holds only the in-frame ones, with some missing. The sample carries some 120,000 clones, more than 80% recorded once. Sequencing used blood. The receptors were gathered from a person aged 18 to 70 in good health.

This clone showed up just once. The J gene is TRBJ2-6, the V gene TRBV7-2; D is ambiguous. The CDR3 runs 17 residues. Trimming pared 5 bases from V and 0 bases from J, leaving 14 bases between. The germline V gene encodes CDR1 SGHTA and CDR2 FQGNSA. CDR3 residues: CASSLPHSSSGANVLTF. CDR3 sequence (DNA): TGTGCCAGCAGCCTTCCGCACAGCAGCTCTGGGGCCAACGTCCTGACTTTC.

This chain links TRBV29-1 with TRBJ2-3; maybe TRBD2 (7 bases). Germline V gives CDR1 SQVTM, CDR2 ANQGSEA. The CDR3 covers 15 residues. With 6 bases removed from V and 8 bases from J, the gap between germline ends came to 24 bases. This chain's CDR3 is CSVFGGDGGIGTQYF. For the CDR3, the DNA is TGCAGCGTCTTTGGGGGGGACGGGGGCATTGGTACGCAGTATTTT.

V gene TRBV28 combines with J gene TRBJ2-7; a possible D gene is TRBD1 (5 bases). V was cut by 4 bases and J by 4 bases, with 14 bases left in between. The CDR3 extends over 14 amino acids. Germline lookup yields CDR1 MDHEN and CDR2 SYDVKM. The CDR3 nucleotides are TGTGCCAGCAGTTCAGCCATAGACAGTTACGAGCAGTACTTC. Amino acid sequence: CASSSAIDSYEQYF.

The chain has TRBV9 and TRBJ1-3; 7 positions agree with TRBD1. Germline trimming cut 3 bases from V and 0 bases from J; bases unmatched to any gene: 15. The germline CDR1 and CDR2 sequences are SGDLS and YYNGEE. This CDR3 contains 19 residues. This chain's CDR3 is CASSATLTGSTPSGNTIYF. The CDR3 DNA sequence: TGTGCCAGCAGCGCTACCTTGACAGGGAGCACCCCCTCTGGAAACACCATATATTTT.

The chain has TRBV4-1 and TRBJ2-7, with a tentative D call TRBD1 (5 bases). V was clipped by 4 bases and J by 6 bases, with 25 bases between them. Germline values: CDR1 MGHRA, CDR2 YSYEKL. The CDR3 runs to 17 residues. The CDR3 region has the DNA TGCGCCAGCAGCCCCAAGATAGGGGTTGGGCAGCAGTTCGAGCAGTACTTC. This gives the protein CASSPKIGVGQQFEQYF.

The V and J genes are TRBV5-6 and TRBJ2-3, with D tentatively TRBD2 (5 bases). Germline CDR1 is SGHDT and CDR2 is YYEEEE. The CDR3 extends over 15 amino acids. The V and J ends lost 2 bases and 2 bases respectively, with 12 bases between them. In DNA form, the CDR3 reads TGTGCCAGCAGCTTTTCGCCTAGCCTCACAGATACGCAGTATTTT. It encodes CASSFSPSLTDTQYF.

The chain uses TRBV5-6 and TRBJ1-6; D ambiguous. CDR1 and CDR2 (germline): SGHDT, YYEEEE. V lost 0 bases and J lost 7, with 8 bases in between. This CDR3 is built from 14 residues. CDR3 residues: CASSLGRRNSPLHF. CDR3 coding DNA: TGTGCCAGCAGCTTGGGGAGGCGGAATTCACCCCTCCACTTT.

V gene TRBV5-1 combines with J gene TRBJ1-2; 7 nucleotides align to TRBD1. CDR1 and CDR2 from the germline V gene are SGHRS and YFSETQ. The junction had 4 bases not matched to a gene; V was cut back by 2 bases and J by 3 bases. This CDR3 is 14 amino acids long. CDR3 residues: CASSFGTDDYGYTF. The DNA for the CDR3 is TGCGCCAGCAGCTTCGGGACAGACGACTATGGCTACACCTTC.

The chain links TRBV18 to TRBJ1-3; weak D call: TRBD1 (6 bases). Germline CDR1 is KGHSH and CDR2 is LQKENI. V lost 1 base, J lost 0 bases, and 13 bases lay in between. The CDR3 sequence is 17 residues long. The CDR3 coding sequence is TGTGCCAGCTCACCACGAGCGGGGGCCGCCTCTGGAAACACCATATATTTT. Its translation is CASSPRAGAASGNTIYF.

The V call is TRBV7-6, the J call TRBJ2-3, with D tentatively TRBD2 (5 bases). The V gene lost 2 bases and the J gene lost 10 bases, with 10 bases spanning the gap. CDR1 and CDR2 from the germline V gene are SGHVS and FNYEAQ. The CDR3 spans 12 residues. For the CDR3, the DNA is TGTGCCAGCAGCTTATCGGAGGAGGCGCAGTATTTT. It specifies CASSLSEEAQYF.

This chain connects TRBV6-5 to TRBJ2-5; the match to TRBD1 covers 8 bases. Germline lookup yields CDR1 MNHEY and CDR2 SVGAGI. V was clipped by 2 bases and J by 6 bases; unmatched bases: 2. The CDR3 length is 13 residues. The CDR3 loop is CASSYDRGKTQYF. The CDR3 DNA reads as TGTGCCAGCAGTTACGACAGGGGAAAGACCCAGTACTTC.